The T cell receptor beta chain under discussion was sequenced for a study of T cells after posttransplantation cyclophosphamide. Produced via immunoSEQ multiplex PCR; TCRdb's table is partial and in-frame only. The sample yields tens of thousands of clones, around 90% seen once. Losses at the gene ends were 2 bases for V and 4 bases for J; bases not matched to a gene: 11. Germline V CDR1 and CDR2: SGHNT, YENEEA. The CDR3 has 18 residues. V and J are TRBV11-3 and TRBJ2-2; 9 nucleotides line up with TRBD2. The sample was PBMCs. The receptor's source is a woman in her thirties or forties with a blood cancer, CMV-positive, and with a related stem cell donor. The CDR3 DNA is TGTGCCAGCAGCTTATCCCTCTGGCTAGCGGGGACCACCGGGGAGCTGTTTTTT. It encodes CASSLSLWLAGTTGELFF.